Below are 28 T cell receptor beta chains sequenced from a single sample in a study of blood T cells in healthy people across ages (dated by TCRdb to 2013 to 2016). Libraries were built with 5' RACE. The listed sequencing device is Illumina HiSeq 2500. A second PCR of about 7 to 12 cycles was run with a J-beta primer mix and a sample-barcoded 5' primer. The raw public data were reprocessed by TCRdb itself: fastp quality trimming at Q25, MiXCR clonotype calling, in-frame beta chains only. Rows with one shared CDR3 protein collapse into an entry with the most common genes and DNA. Within this sample are about 640,000 distinct CDR3 sequences, with 58% of them counted one time only. Roughly 34% of the sample goes to the ten largest clones. Material for sequencing was blood. The origin of the receptors is a man in his 60s in good health.

The genes are TRBV6-5 and TRBJ2-7; possibly TRBD1 for D (7 bases). This CDR3 contains 14 residues. Trimming shortened V by 5 bases and J by 5 bases, and 16 bases separated the two germline ends. The germline V gene encodes CDR1 MNHEY and CDR2 SVGAGI. This chain's CDR3 is CASSDLQGGDEQYF. CDR3 nucleotide sequence: TGTGCCAGCAGTGACCTTCAGGGGGGCGACGAGCAGTACTTC.

The V gene is TRBV12-3 or TRBV12-4, the J gene TRBJ2-4, with TRBD1 matching over 10 bases. With V trimmed by 6 bases and J by 0 bases, 11 bases remained unmatched. This CDR3 region has 18 residues. The CDR3 region has the DNA TGTGCCAGCAGATCCGGGACAGGGGCGGTTGGAGCCAAAAACATTCAGTACTTC. Protein sequence: CASRSGTGAVGAKNIQYF.

CDR3 loop: CASSQPPGSDYGYTF. In nucleotides, the CDR3 is TGCGCCAGCAGCCAACCTCCGGGGAGCGACTATGGCTACACCTTC. The chain joins TRBV4-1 to TRBJ1-2; D is unresolved. The CDR3 has 15 amino acids. V was shortened by 2 bases and J by 3 bases, with 13 bases between the two germline ends. CDR1 and CDR2 (germline): MGHRA, YSYEKL.

This clonotype was observed a few times. The chain recombines TRBV29-1 with TRBJ2-7; TRBD1 matches 8 bases. This CDR3 has 13 amino acids. V lost 6 bases and J lost 3; bases outside the gene matches: 7. Germline V gene data show CDR1 as SQVTM and CDR2 as ANQGSEA. The CDR3 loop reads CSVAAGGFYEQYF. The CDR3 coding sequence is TGCAGCGTCGCCGCAGGGGGCTTCTACGAGCAGTACTTC.

The chain couples TRBV5-5 to TRBJ1-4; D is ambiguous. With 2 bases removed from V and 4 bases from J, the gap between germline ends came to 9 bases. The germline CDR1 and CDR2 sequences are SGHKS and YYEKEE (reference sequence). CDR3 length equals 14 residues. In nucleotides, the CDR3 is TGTGCCAGCAGCTTTCCGCAGGATAATGAAAAACTGTTTTTT. Its protein is CASSFPQDNEKLFF.

CDR3 sequence (DNA): TGTGCCAGCAGGGGGACTAGCGGGGTTGAGACCCAGTACTTC. This translates into CASRGTSGVETQYF. The chain has TRBV6-1 and TRBJ2-5; 13 bases align to TRBD2. The CDR3 extends over 14 amino acids. Germline loops: CDR1 MNHNS, CDR2 SASEGT. The V gene end was trimmed by 6 bases and the J gene end by 5 bases; junction bases not matched to a gene: 3.

This clonotype was counted between two and nine times. V usage is TRBV20-1 and J usage is TRBJ2-5; 9 bases are a match to TRBD2. The germline CDR1 and CDR2 sequences are DFQATT and SNEGSKA (reference sequence). The CDR3 is 16 residues long. The trim removed 0 bases at V and 0 bases at J, leaving 5 bases unmatched. CDR3 protein: CSARDSGGSYQETQYF. The CDR3 region has the DNA TGCAGTGCTAGAGATAGCGGGGGTTCGTACCAAGAGACCCAGTACTTC.

V usage is TRBV28 and J usage is TRBJ2-1; TRBD2 agrees at 13 bases. From germline, CDR1 is MDHEN and CDR2 SYDVKM. V shed 4 bases and J 5 bases; nucleotides not matched to a gene: 8. The CDR3 runs 17 residues. CDR3 DNA: TGTGCCAGCAGTTCCCGACGGACTAGCGGGGGTGACAATGAGCAGTTCTTC. This sequence encodes CASSSRRTSGGDNEQFF.

This clonotype was picked up one time. The chain employs TRBV24-1 and TRBJ1-2, with 8 bases fitting TRBD1. This CDR3 is 13 amino acids long. Germline CDR1 KGHDR, CDR2 SFDVKD. Trimming at V came to 9 bases and at J to 2 bases, leaving 4 bases not matched to a gene. The CDR3 loop reads CATATGANYGYTF. The CDR3 DNA follows: TGTGCCACCGCGACAGGGGCGAACTATGGCTACACCTTC.

Of note for this clonotype: One end of the junction is discordant with germline, which a read error may explain. V is TRBV5-1 and J is TRBJ1-2, with a tentative D call TRBD1 (6 bases). This CDR3 has 14 residues. Germline-derived CDR1 and CDR2 are SGHRS and YFSETQ. As DNA, the CDR3 is TGCGCCAGCAGCGGGACCACAGGGCGGTATGGCTGCACCTTC. Protein product: CASSGTTGRYGCTF. Based on the CDR3 plus reference TRBV5-1 and TRBJ1-2, the full variable domain is KAGVTQTPRYLIKTRGQQVTLSCSPISGHRSVSWYQQTPGQGLQFLFEYFSETQRNKGNFPGRFSGRQFSNSRSEMNVSTLELGDSALYLCASSGTTGRYGCTFGSGTRLTVV.

The chain combines TRBV12-3 or TRBV12-4 with TRBJ2-5, with TRBD2 matching 14 bases. Trimming removed 3 bases from V and 4 bases from J; junction bases left unmatched: 7. The CDR3 runs 17 residues. CDR3 nucleotides: TGTGCCAGCAGTTTTGGACTAGCGGGGGGCGGGAGAGAGACCCAGTACTTC. Translation gives CASSFGLAGGGRETQYF.

This clonotype has only a few counts. CDR3 DNA sequence: TGTGCCAGCAGCCAGGCGAAAAGCGGGGGCTACGAGCAGTACTTC. This gives the protein CASSQAKSGGYEQYF. The chain has TRBV4-2 and TRBJ2-7, with 8 bases aligning to TRBD2. CDR1 is LGHNA, CDR2 YNFKEQ, per germline. The CDR3 has 15 amino acids. V was pared by 3 bases and J by 3 bases, with 7 bases of the junction left unmatched.

The CDR3 DNA reads as TGTGCCAGCAGTCTAGGAGGTATCTATGGCTACACCTTC. It is translated as CASSLGGIYGYTF. The chain uses TRBV7-2 and TRBJ1-2; D uncertain. The CDR3 length is 13 residues. The V and J ends lost 6 bases and 4 bases respectively, with 12 bases between them. Germline assignment: CDR1 SGHTA and CDR2 FQGNSA. Variable domain in full (rest from reference TRBV7-2 and TRBJ1-2): GAGVSQSPSNKVTEKGKDVELRCDPISGHTALYWYRQSLGQGLEFLIYFQGNSAPDKSGLPSDRFSAERTGGSVSTLTIQRTQQEDSAVYLCASSLGGIYGYTFGSGTRLTVV.

This chain links TRBV10-3 with TRBJ2-3; D assignment may be TRBD1 or TRBD2 (5 bases each). Germline CDR1 reads ENHRY; CDR2 reads SYGVKD. Trimming cost V 0 bases and J 4 bases, with 11 bases left between them. CDR3 length: 15 residues. CDR3 nucleotide sequence: TGTGCCATCAGTGAGTCGAGAGGGGAACCAGATACGCAGTATTTT. It codes for CAISESRGEPDTQYF.

This chain links TRBV21-1 with TRBJ1-6. TRBV21-1 has pseudogene status. This CDR3 spans 19 amino acids. CDR3 DNA: TGTGCCAGCAGCAAAAGGCGGGGGGTTAAGAGCTCCTATAATTCACCCCTCCACTTT. Translation gives CASSKRRGVKSSYNSPLHF.

The chain has TRBV14 and TRBJ2-1; unclear D gene. Trimming stripped 4 bases from V and 2 bases from J, with 9 bases between. From germline, CDR1 is SGHDN and CDR2 FVKESK. The CDR3 spans 14 residues. The CDR3 reads CASSPNVAYNEQFF. The CDR3 DNA follows: TGTGCCAGCAGCCCCAACGTGGCCTACAATGAGCAGTTCTTC.

The chain is built from TRBV7-7 and TRBJ2-1; a possible D gene is TRBD2 (6 bases). The CDR3 is made up of 15 amino acids. V shed 4 bases and J shed 5 bases, with 15 bases lying between them. Germline assignment: CDR1 SSHAT and CDR2 FNYEAQ (reference sequence). CDR3 sequence reads: CASSSGGTPNNEQFF. For the CDR3, the DNA is TGTGCCAGCAGCTCCGGCGGGACGCCCAACAATGAGCAGTTCTTC.

The J gene is TRBJ2-3, the V gene TRBV20-1; 7 bases map to TRBD1. The ends lost 3 bases at V and 0 bases at J; junction bases unmatched: 6. Germline CDR1 is DFQATT and CDR2 is SNEGSKA (reference sequence). The CDR3 is 15 residues long. In DNA, the CDR3 is TGCAGTGCTAGCCCGGACAGGACGAGCACAGATACGCAGTATTTT. This encodes CSASPDRTSTDTQYF.

V is TRBV20-1 and J is TRBJ2-1, with D unclear. This CDR3 has 18 amino acids. V was shortened by 6 bases and J by 1 base, with 25 bases between the two germline ends. Looked up from germline, CDR1 is DFQATT and CDR2 is SNEGSKA (reference sequence). The CDR3 sequence: CSASSWGFREGSYNEQFF. The CDR3 nucleotides read TGCAGTGCGTCCTCCTGGGGTTTTAGGGAAGGTTCCTACAATGAGCAGTTCTTC.

This clonotype appeared a few times. The genes are TRBV5-1 and TRBJ1-2; no definite D call. The CDR3 is 12 residues long. The germline CDR1 and CDR2 sequences are SGHRS and YFSETQ. V was trimmed by 0 bases and J by 6 bases, leaving 6 bases between them. The CDR3 spells CASSLAGDGYTF. CDR3 DNA sequence: TGCGCCAGCAGCTTGGCTGGAGATGGCTACACCTTC.

J is TRBJ2-5 and V is TRBV5-6; D not certain. There are 13 residues in the CDR3. Germline V CDR1 and CDR2: SGHDT, YYEEEE. The V end lost 4 bases, the J end lost 2 bases, and 9 bases lay between the germline ends. In DNA, the CDR3 is TGTGCCAGCAGCCCGACACCTCAAGAGACCCAGTACTTC. Amino acids: CASSPTPQETQYF.

The table lists this clonotype with a few counts. This sequence joins TRBV6-1 and TRBJ2-5; a weak D match, TRBD2 (6 bases). The J call may be in error: the DNA end matches TRBJ2-7 better. The CDR3 runs 15 residues. Germline CDR1 MNHNS, CDR2 SASEGT. The CDR3 region has the DNA TGTGCCAGCAGAAGGTCGGGGGACGGAAGCTACGAGCAGTACTTC. Translating gives CASRRSGDGSYEQYF.

The gene calls are TRBV7-2 and TRBJ1-2; possible D gene TRBD1, 5 bases. Germline V lookup: CDR1 SGHTA, CDR2 FQGNSA. The CDR3 is made up of 15 amino acids. The ends were cut back, 5 bases at V and 6 bases at J, with 19 bases in the middle. CDR3 loop: CASSGNAGTQHGYTF. The DNA of the CDR3 is TGTGCCAGCAGCGGTAACGCCGGGACCCAGCATGGCTACACCTTC.

This clonotype was counted a few times. J is TRBJ1-1 and V is TRBV5-1; D gene uncertain. Trimming took 1 base from V and 8 from J, leaving 12 bases between them. Germline CDR1 is SGHRS and CDR2 is YFSETQ. The CDR3 spans 13 residues. The CDR3 here is CASSLNSVREAFF. CDR3 DNA: TGCGCCAGCAGCTTGAATTCCGTGAGGGAAGCTTTCTTT.

This rearrangement joins TRBV25-1 to TRBJ1-4; D ambiguous. The germline V gene has CDR1 MGHDK and CDR2 SYGVNS. The ends were cut back, 1 base at V and 8 bases at J, with 5 bases in the middle. The CDR3 has 12 amino acids. CDR3 nucleotide sequence: TGTGCCAGCAGTGAATTTGGCGAAAAACTGTTTTTT. Its translation: CASSEFGEKLFF.

The gene calls are TRBV12-3 or TRBV12-4 and TRBJ2-5; 7 bases are shared with TRBD1. V lost 9 bases to trimming and J lost 5 bases; unmatched junction nucleotides: 12. This CDR3 region has 14 residues. In DNA form, the CDR3 reads TGTGCCAGTAGCGTACAGGGGCAAGAGGAGACCCAGTACTTC. Its protein product is CASSVQGQEETQYF.

The chain carries TRBV6-5 and TRBJ2-5; TRBD2 aligns across 13 bases. Germline CDR1 MNHEY, CDR2 SVGAGI. The length of the CDR3 is 16 residues. Germline trimming cut 4 bases from V and 6 bases from J; bases unmatched to any gene: 8. CDR3 loop: CASSSGTSGDLKTQYF. CDR3 in DNA: TGTGCCAGCAGTTCCGGGACTAGCGGGGACTTGAAGACCCAGTACTTC.

This clonotype has a single count. The chain combines TRBV15 with TRBJ1-5; D not resolved. Deletions cut 0 bases from V and 6 bases from J, with 12 bases between. The CDR3 is 15 amino acids. CDR1 and CDR2 (germline): LNHNV, YYDKDF (reference sequence). The CDR3 DNA sequence: TGTGCCACCAGCAGAGATCCGGCACTCGGTCAGCCCCAGCATTTT. Protein product: CATSRDPALGQPQHF.